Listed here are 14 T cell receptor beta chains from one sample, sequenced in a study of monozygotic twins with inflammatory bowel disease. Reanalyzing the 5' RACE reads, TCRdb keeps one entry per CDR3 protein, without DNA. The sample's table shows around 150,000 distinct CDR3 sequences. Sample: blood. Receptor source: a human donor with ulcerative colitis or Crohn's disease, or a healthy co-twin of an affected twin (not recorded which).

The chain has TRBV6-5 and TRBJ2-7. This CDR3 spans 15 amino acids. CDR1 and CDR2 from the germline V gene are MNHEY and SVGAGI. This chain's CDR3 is CASSYSIGESYEQYF.

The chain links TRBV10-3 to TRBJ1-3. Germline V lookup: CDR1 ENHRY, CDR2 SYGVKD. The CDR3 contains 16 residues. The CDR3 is CAIRETEGFSGNTIYF.

The CDR3 is CANPRGTTQYF. The chain couples TRBV27 to TRBJ2-5; TCRdb gives TRBD1 as the D gene, but with no DNA this cannot be confirmed. The germline CDR1 and CDR2 sequences are MNHEY and SMNVEV (reference sequence). This CDR3 is built from 11 residues.

CDR3 in amino acids: CASSEAGYTGELFF. The gene calls are TRBV2 and TRBJ2-2. Germline assignment: CDR1 SNHLY and CDR2 FYNNEI. The CDR3 is 14 amino acids.

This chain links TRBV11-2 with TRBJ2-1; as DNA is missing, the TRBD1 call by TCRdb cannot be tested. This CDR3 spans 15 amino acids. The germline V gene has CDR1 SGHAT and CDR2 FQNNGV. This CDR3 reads CASSSETHSYNEQFF.

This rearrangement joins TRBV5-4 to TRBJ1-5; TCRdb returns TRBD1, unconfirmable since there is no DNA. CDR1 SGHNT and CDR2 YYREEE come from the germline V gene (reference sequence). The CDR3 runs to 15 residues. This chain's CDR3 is CASSLGGQVNQPQHF.

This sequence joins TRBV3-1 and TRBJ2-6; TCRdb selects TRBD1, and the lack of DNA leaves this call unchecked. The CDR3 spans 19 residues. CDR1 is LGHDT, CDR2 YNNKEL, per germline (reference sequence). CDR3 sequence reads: CASSRQTGQVLSGANVLTF.

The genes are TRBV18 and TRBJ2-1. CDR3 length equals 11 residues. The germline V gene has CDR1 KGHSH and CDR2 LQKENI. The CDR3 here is CASSPENEQFF.

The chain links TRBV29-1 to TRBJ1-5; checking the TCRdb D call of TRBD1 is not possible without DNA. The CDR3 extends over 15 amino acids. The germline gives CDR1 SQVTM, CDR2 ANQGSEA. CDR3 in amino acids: CSVKGTGGYNQPQHF.

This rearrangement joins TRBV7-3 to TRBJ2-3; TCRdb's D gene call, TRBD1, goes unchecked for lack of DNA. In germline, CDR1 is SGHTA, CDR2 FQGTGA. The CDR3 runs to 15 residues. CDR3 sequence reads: CASSQPGPGMNTQYF. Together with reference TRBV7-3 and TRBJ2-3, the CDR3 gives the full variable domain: GAGVSQTPSNKVTEKGKYVELRCDPISGHTALYWYRQSLGQGPEFLIYFQGTGAADDSGLPNDRFFAVRPEGSVSTLKIQRTERGDSAVYLCASSQPGPGMNTQYFGPGTRLTVL.

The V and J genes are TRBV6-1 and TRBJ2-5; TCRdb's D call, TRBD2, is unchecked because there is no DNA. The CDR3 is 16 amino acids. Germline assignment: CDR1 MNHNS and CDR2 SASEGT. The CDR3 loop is CASSPTSGSLGETQYF.

The CDR3 loop reads CASSGGGGGTDTQYF. This chain joins TRBV9 and TRBJ2-3; absent DNA, TCRdb's TRBD1 call cannot be checked. Germline V gene lookup returns CDR1 SGDLS and CDR2 YYNGEE. The CDR3 length is 15 residues. Variable domain in full (rest from reference TRBV9 and TRBJ2-3): DSGVTQTPKHLITATGQRVTLRCSPRSGDLSVYWYQQSLDQGLQFLIQYYNGEERAKGNILERFSAQQFPDLHSELNLSSLELGDSALYFCASSGGGGGTDTQYFGPGTRLTVL.

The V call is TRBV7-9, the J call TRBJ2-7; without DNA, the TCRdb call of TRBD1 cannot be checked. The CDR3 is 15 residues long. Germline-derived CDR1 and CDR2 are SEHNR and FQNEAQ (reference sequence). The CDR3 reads CASSLVQGRLYEQYF.

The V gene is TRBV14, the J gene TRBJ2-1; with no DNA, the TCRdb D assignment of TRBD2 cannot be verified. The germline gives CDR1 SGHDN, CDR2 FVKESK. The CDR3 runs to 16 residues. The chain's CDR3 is CASSHSSGSAYNEQFF.